This T cell receptor (beta chain) was documented in a study of shared clonotypes between healthy human individuals. The study, taken as a whole, reports: Among donors, sharing of clonotypes was expected to be affected by sequencing depth. Roughly 5% of naive CD4 clonotypes were common to a few donors.

The ends lost 0 bases at V and 3 bases at J; junction bases unmatched: 7. This CDR3 is built from 17 residues. CDR1 and CDR2 from the germline V gene are SGHNT and YYREEE (reference sequence). It was across several immunoSEQ plates that each subset's genomic DNA was evenly split. Measured with immunoSEQ multiplex PCR; TCRdb has only the in-frame clones, and not every one. The table includes approximately 600,000 clones, roughly 95% detected once. Details on this clone: Its antigen is undetermined.

CD45RO-negative cells were positively selected for CCR7, leaving out terminally differentiated effector memory CD45RA+ cells. The material sequenced was naive CD8+ T cells sorted from blood. This clonotype was obtained from a woman under 40 in good health. This chain uses TRBV5-4 with TRBJ2-2; TRBD2 matches at 8 bases. CDR3 nucleotides: TGTGCCAGCAGCTTGGCGGGAGGGAGCCTTCACACCGGGGAGCTGTTTTTT. Its protein product is CASSLAGGSLHTGELFF.